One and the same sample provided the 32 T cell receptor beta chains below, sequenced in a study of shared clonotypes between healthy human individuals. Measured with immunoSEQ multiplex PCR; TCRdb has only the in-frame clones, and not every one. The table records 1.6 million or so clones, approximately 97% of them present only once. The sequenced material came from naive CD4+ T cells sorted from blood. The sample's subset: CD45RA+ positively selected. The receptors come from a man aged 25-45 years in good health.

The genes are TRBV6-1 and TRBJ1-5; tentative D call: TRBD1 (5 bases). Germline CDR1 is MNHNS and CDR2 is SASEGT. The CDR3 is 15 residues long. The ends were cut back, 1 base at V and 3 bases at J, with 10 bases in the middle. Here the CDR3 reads CASSEGAGLNQPQHF. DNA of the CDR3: TGTGCCAGCAGTGAAGGGGCAGGGCTCAATCAGCCCCAGCATTTT.

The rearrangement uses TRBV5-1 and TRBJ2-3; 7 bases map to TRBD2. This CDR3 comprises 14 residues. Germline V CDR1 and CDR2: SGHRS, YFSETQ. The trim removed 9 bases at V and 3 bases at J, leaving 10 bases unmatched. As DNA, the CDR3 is TGCGCCACACGCCGCGGCGGGAGTACAGATACGCAGTATTTT. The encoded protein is CATRRGGSTDTQYF.

The chain's CDR3 is CASSVDGLESSYEQYF. CDR3 nucleotides: TGCGCCAGCAGCGTGGATGGACTGGAAAGCTCCTACGAGCAGTACTTC. The J gene is TRBJ2-7, the V gene TRBV5-1, with a tentative D call TRBD2 (5 bases). Germline V gives CDR1 SGHRS, CDR2 YFSETQ. V lost 4 bases, J lost 0 bases, and 17 bases lay in between. This CDR3 has 16 residues.

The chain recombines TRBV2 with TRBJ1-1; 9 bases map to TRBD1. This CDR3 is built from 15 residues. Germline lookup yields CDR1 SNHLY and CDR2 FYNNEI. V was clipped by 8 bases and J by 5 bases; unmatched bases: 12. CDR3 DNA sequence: TGTGCCAGCGTAACAGAACAGGGGGCTCAAACTGAAGCTTTCTTT. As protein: CASVTEQGAQTEAFF.

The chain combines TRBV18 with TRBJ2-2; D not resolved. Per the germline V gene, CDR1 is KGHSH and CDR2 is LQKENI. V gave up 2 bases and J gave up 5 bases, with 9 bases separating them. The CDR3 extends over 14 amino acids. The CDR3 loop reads CASSPGVKTGELFF. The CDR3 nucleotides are TGTGCCAGCTCACCAGGGGTAAAAACCGGGGAGCTGTTTTTT.

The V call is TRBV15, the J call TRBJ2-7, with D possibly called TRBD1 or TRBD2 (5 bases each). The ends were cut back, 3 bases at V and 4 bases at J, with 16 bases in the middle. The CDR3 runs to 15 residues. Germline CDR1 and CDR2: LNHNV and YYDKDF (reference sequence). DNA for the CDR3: TGTGCCACCAGCAGTATGAGGGGTGTAAGTTACGAGCAGTACTTC. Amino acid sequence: CATSSMRGVSYEQYF. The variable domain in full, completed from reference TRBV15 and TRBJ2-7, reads DAMVIQNPRYQVTQFGKPVTLSCSQTLNHNVMYWYQQKSSQAPKLLFHYYDKDFNNEADTPDNFQSRRPNTSFCFLDIRSPGLGDTAMYLCATSSMRGVSYEQYFGPGTRLTVT.

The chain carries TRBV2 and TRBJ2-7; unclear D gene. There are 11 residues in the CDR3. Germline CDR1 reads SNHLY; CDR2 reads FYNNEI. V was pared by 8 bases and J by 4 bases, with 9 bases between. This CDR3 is CASQNAYEQYF. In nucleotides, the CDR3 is TGTGCCAGCCAGAACGCTTACGAGCAGTACTTC.

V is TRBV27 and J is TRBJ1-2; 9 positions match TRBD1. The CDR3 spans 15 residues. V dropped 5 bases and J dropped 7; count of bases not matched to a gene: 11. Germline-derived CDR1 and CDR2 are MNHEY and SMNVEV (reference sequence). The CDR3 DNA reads TGTGCCAGCAGTCCCCAGGGACAGGGATCTTCTGGCTACACCTTC. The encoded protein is CASSPQGQGSSGYTF.

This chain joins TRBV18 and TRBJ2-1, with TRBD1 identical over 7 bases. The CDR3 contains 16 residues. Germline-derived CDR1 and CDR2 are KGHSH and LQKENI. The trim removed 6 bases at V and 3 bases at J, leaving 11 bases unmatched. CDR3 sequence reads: CASSVFNRGHYNEQFF. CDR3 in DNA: TGTGCCAGCTCTGTATTTAACAGGGGCCACTACAATGAGCAGTTCTTC.

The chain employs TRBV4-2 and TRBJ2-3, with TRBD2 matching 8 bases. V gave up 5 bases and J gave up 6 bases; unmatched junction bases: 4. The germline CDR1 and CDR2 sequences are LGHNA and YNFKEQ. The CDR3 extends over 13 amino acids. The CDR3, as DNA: TGTGCCAGCAGCGAGCGGGGGATGGATACGCAGTATTTT. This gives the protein CASSERGMDTQYF.

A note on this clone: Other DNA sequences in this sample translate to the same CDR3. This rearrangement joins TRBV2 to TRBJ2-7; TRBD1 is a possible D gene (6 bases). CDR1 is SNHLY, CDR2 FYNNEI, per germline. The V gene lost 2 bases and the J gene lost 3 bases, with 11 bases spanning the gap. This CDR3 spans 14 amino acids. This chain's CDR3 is CASSEQGQGYEQYF. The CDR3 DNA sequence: TGTGCCAGCAGTGAACAGGGGCAGGGCTACGAGCAGTACTTC.

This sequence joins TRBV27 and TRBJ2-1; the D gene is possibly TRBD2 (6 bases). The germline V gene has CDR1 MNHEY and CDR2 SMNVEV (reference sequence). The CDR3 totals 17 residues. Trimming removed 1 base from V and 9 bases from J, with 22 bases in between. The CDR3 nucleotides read TGTGCCAGCAGTTTATTACTCTCGGGGACTTCACACAGTGAGCAGTTCTTC. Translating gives CASSLLLSGTSHSEQFF.

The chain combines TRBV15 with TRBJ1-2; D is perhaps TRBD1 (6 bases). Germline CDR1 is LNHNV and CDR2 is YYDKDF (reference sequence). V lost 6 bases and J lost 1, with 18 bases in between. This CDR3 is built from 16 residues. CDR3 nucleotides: TGTGCCACCAGTTACGCTGGGGGCCGCCTTAACTATGGCTACACCTTC. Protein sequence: CATSYAGGRLNYGYTF.

The CDR3 region has the DNA TGTGCCAGCAGCTCCGAATGGGGAGCTTTCTTT. It yields the protein CASSSEWGAFF. This chain connects TRBV5-5 to TRBJ1-1; D is unclear. With 3 bases removed from V and 10 bases from J, the gap between germline ends came to 10 bases. The CDR3 spans 11 residues. Germline V CDR1 and CDR2: SGHKS, YYEKEE (reference sequence).

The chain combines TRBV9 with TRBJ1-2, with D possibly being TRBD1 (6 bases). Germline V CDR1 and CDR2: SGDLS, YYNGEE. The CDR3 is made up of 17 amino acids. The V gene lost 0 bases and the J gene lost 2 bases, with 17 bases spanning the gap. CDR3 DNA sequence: TGTGCCAGCAGCGTAGAGTCCAGGGGTCTTCTAAACTATGGCTACACCTTC. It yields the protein CASSVESRGLLNYGYTF.

The DNA for the CDR3 is TGTGCCAGCTCCACCCTGGACAGGGGTGGAGGTCACTATGGCTACACCTTC. Protein sequence: CASSTLDRGGGHYGYTF. The rearrangement uses TRBV18 and TRBJ1-2, with 9 positions matching TRBD1. This CDR3 contains 17 residues. V shed 6 bases, J shed 3 bases, and the junction held 14 bases outside the gene matches. Germline V CDR1 and CDR2: KGHSH, LQKENI.

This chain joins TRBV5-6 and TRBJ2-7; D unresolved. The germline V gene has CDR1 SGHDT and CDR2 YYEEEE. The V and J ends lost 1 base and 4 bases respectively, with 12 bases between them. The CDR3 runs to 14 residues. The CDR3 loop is CASSLIQQLYEQYF. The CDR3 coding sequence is TGTGCCAGCAGCTTGATCCAGCAGTTATACGAGCAGTACTTC.

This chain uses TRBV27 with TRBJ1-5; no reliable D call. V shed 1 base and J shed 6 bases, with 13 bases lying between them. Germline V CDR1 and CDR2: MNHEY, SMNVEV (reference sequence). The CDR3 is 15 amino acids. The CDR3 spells CASSLFPPMGQPQHF. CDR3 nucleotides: TGTGCCAGCAGTTTATTTCCCCCCATGGGTCAGCCCCAGCATTTT.

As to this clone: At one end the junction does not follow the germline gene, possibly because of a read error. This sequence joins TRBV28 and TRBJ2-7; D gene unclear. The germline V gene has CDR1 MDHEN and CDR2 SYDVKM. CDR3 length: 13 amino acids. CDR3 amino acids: CAGRPIRTYEQYF. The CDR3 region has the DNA TGTGCCGGCAGACCAATCAGGACCTACGAGCAGTACTTC.

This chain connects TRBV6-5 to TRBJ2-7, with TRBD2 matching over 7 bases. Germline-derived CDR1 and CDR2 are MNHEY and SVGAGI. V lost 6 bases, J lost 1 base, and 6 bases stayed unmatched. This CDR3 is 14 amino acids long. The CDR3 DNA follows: TGTGCCAGCAGGGGAGGGCCAATGTCCTACGAGCAGTACTTC. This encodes CASRGGPMSYEQYF.

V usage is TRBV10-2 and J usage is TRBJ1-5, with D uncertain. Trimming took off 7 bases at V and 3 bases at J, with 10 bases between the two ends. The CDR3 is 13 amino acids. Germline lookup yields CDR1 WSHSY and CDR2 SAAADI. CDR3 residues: CASTNVVNQPQHF. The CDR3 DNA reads TGCGCCAGCACCAACGTCGTCAATCAGCCCCAGCATTTT.

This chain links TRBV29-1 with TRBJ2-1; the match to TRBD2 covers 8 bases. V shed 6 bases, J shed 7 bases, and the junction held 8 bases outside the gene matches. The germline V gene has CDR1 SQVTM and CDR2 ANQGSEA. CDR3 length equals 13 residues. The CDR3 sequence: CSVARLALNEQFF. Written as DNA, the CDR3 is TGCAGCGTCGCTCGACTAGCGTTAAATGAGCAGTTCTTC.

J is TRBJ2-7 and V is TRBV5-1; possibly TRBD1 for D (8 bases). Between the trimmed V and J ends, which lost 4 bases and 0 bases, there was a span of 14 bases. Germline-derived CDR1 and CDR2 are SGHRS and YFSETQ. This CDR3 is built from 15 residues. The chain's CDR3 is CASSPQGGFSYEQYF. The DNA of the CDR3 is TGCGCCAGCAGCCCACAGGGGGGGTTCTCCTACGAGCAGTACTTC.

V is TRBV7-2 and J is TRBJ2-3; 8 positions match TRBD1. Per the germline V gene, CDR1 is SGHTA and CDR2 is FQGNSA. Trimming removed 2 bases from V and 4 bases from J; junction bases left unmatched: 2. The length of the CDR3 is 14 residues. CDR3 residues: CASSLTGGADTQYF. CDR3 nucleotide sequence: TGTGCCAGCAGCTTAACAGGGGGTGCAGATACGCAGTATTTT.

The CDR3 DNA is TGTGCCACCACGCCAGCACCGAACACCGGGGAGCTGTTTTTT. It translates to CATTPAPNTGELFF. V usage is TRBV10-3 and J usage is TRBJ2-2, with D unclear. Germline V gene lookup returns CDR1 ENHRY and CDR2 SYGVKD. V lost 10 bases, J lost 0 bases, and 12 bases lay in between. This CDR3 region has 14 residues.

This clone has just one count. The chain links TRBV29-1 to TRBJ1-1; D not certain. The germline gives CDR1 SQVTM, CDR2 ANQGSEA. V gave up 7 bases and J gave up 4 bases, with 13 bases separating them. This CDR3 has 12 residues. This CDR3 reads CSGYGETTEAFF. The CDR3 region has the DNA TGCAGCGGATATGGGGAGACCACTGAAGCTTTCTTT.

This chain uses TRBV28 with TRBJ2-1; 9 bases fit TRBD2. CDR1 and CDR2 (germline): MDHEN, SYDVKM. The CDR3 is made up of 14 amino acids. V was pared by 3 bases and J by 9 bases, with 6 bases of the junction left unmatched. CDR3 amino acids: CASSFLAGESEQFF. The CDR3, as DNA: TGTGCCAGCAGTTTCTTAGCGGGAGAGAGTGAGCAGTTCTTC.

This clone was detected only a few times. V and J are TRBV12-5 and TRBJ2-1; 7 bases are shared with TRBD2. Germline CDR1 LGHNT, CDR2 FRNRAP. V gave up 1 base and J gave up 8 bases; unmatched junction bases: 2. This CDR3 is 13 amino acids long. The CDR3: CASGLGTRDEQFF. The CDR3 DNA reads TGTGCTAGTGGTTTGGGGACTAGAGATGAGCAGTTCTTC.

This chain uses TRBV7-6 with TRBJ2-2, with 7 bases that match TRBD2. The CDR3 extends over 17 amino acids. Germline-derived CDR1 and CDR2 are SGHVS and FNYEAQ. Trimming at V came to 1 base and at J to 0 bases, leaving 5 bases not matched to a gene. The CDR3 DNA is TGTGCCAGCAGCTTAGTAAGGCTAGCGGCGAACACCGGGGAGCTGTTTTTT. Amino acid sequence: CASSLVRLAANTGELFF.

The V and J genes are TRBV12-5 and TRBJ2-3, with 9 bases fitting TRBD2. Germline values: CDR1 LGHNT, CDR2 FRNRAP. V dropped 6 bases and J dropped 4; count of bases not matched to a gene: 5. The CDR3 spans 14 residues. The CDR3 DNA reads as TGTGCTAGTGGAGTTCGCGGGAGGGCAGATACGCAGTATTTT. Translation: CASGVRGRADTQYF.

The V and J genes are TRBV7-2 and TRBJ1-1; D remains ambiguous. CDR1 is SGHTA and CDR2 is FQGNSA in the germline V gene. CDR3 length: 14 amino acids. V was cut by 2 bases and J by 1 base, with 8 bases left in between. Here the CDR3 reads CASSLRRRNTEAFF. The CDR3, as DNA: TGTGCCAGCAGCTTACGTAGACGGAACACTGAAGCTTTCTTT.

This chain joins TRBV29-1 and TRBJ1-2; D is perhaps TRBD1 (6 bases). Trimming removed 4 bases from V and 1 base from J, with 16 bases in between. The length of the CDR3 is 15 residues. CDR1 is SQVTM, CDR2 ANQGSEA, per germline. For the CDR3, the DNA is TGCAGCGTTGCACCCCGTGGGGGCGTTAACTATGGCTACACCTTC. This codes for CSVAPRGGVNYGYTF.